Listed below are T cell receptor beta chains from one sample, sequenced in a study of blood T cell repertoires in COVID-19. Sequenced by immunoSEQ multiplex PCR; TCRdb stores in-frame clones only, minus some. The repertoire holds roughly 63,000 clones, with roughly 87% as singletons. The sequenced material came from peripheral blood. These TCRs come from a man aged 45-65 years with active COVID-19. Each CDR3 is given with its conserved first and last residue. D genes are given only for firm matches. Not all rows give a size; the values are once, few, many and, for expanded clones, a class.

J,size,D,V,CDR3,DNA
TRBJ1-6,.,.,TRBV5-1,CASSLEAGKYSPLHF,TGCGCCAGCAGCTTGGAAGCAGGGAAGTATTCACCCCTCCACTTT
TRBJ1-1,.,.,TRBV30,CAWSVRGGTEAFF,TGTGCCTGGAGTGTCCGGGGGGGGACTGAAGCTTTCTTT
TRBJ2-7,.,.,TRBV2,CASLATGTYEQYF,TGTGCCAGCCTCGCTACAGGCACCTACGAGCAGTACTTC
TRBJ1-1,.,TRBD1,TRBV30,CAWIDYRGRGRTEAFF,TGTGCCTGGATCGATTACAGGGGGCGCGGACGGACTGAAGCTTTCTTT
TRBJ1-1,few,TRBD1,TRBV19,CASSLTGDRGPTEAFF,TGTGCCAGTAGTCTCACCGGCGACAGGGGGCCCACTGAAGCTTTCTTT
TRBJ2-3,few,TRBD1,TRBV5-1,CASSTGQGLGADTQYF,TGCGCCAGCAGCACAGGACAGGGGTTAGGCGCAGATACGCAGTATTTT
TRBJ2-3,once,.,TRBV5-1,CASSRTGRGTDTQYF,TGCGCCAGCAGCCGCACAGGGCGGGGCACAGATACGCAGTATTTT
TRBJ2-5,.,TRBD1,TRBV5-1,CASSLGDRLESQYF,TGCGCCAGCAGCTTAGGGGACAGGTTAGAGAGCCAGTACTTC
TRBJ1-2,.,.,TRBV12-3/TRBV12-4,CASSFTLNYGYTF,TGTGCCAGCAGCTTTACATTGAACTATGGCTACACCTTC
TRBJ2-3,once,.,TRBV5-3,CARSRAGTSTDTQYF,TGTGCCAGAAGCAGGGCGGGTACCAGCACAGATACGCAGTATTTT
TRBJ2-3,.,.,TRBV11-2,CASSLDGGGSDTQYF,TGTGCCAGCAGCTTAGATGGGGGGGGCTCAGATACGCAGTATTTT
TRBJ1-2,.,.,TRBV19,CASTPRGGGGYTF,TGTGCCAGTACCCCTCGGGGTGGTGGCGGCTACACCTTC
TRBJ2-7,.,TRBD1,TRBV11-3,CASSLAGGSYEQYF,TGTGCCAGCAGCTTAGCAGGGGGCTCCTACGAGCAGTACTTC
TRBJ2-3,.,TRBD2,TRBV6-2/TRBV6-3,CASSYSAGGGTDTQYF,TGTGCCAGCAGTTACTCGGCGGGGGGGGGCACAGATACGCAGTATTTT
TRBJ2-3,.,.,TRBV2,CASIGGTDTQYF,TGTGCCAGCATAGGGGGAACAGATACGCAGTATTTT
TRBJ2-5,.,TRBD2,TRBV4-1,CASSQTLSSGGEQETQYF,TGCGCCAGCAGCCAAACATTGAGTAGCGGGGGGGAGCAGGAGACCCAGTACTTC
TRBJ2-3,.,.,TRBV10-1,CASSATGNTDTQYF,TGCGCCAGCAGTGCTACGGGGAACACAGATACGCAGTATTTT
TRBJ2-7,.,.,TRBV6-2/TRBV6-3,CASSRLRLANSYEQYF,TGTGCCAGCAGTCGGCTCAGGCTAGCGAACTCCTACGAGCAGTACTTC
TRBJ1-4,.,TRBD1,TRBV9,CASSVTDRAGEKLFF,TGTGCCAGCAGCGTGACCGACAGGGCAGGAGAAAAACTGTTTTTT
TRBJ2-6,once,TRBD2,TRBV5-1,CASSREGRKTGANVLTF,TGCGCCAGCAGCAGGGAGGGCAGGAAGACTGGGGCCAACGTCCTGACTTTC
TRBJ2-1,.,TRBD2,TRBV30,CAWSREAGGNNEQFF,TGTGCCTGGAGCAGGGAAGCGGGGGGCAACAATGAGCAGTTCTTC
TRBJ1-2,.,.,TRBV4-2,CASSQGGDGGYTF,TGTGCCAGCAGCCAAGGGGGGGATGGTGGCTACACCTTC
TRBJ1-1,.,TRBD1,TRBV18,CASSPSWGQPGVFF,TGTGCCAGCTCACCATCCTGGGGACAGCCGGGGGTTTTTTTT
TRBJ2-1,.,.,TRBV6-5,CASRPISSYNEQFF,TGTGCCAGCAGACCCATTAGCTCCTACAATGAGCAGTTCTTC
TRBJ2-1,.,.,TRBV11-3,CASSLSGNSYNEQFF,TGTGCCAGCAGCTTATCCGGGAACTCCTACAATGAGCAGTTCTTC
TRBJ1-2,few,TRBD1,TRBV2,CASRDRGQNYGYTF,TGTGCCAGCAGGGACAGGGGCCAGAACTATGGCTACACCTTC
TRBJ2-2,.,.,TRBV11-3,CASSPGEGTGELFF,TGTGCCAGCAGCCCCGGTGAGGGTACCGGGGAGCTGTTTTTT
TRBJ1-1,.,TRBD1,TRBV4-1,CASSHHRGDTEAFF,TGCGCCAGCAGCCATCACAGGGGTGACACTGAAGCTTTCTTT
TRBJ2-7,.,.,TRBV27,CASSRSPPYEQYF,TGTGCCAGCAGTCGCAGTCCGCCCTACGAGCAGTACTTC
TRBJ1-2,once,.,TRBV19,CATRGGNGYTF,TGTGCCACCAGGGGAGGGAATGGCTACACCTTC
TRBJ1-1,few,.,TRBV18,CASSPQGSGTEAFF,TGTGCCAGCTCACCGCAGGGTAGTGGCACTGAAGCTTTCTTT
TRBJ2-1,.,TRBD2,TRBV7-3,CASSLIRTSVNEQFF,TGTGCCAGCAGCTTAATAAGGACTAGCGTCAATGAGCAGTTCTTC
TRBJ2-3,few,TRBD2,TRBV7-2,CASSRSTSGQGDTQYF,TGTGCCAGCAGCCGCTCGACTAGCGGGCAGGGAGATACGCAGTATTTT
TRBJ2-4,.,.,TRBV9,CASSSSADRNIQYF,TGTGCCAGCAGCTCCTCTGCGGATCGGAACATTCAGTACTTC
TRBJ1-1,.,TRBD1,TRBV15,CATSRPTTGRTEAFF,TGTGCCACCAGCAGACCTACGACAGGGCGGACTGAAGCTTTCTTT
TRBJ1-2,few,.,TRBV9,CASSAGWVLDYGYTF,TGTGCCAGCAGCGCCGGGTGGGTTTTGGACTATGGCTACACCTTC
TRBJ2-1,few,TRBD1,TRBV7-2,CASSLVRDSNEQFF,TGTGCCAGCAGCTTAGTACGGGACAGTAATGAGCAGTTCTTC
TRBJ2-7,.,.,TRBV2,CASSAGGSYEQYF,TGTGCCAGCAGTGCCGGGGGCTCCTACGAGCAGTACTTC
TRBJ1-1,once,TRBD1,TRBV19,CASSTRQGAGYTEAFF,TGTGCCAGTAGTACTAGACAGGGGGCAGGTTACACTGAAGCTTTCTTT
TRBJ1-5,.,.,TRBV6-5,CASRPGTENQPQHF,TGTGCCAGCAGGCCCGGGACTGAGAATCAGCCCCAGCATTTT
TRBJ2-1,.,.,TRBV12-3/TRBV12-4,CASSSGGIEQFF,TGTGCCAGCAGTTCCGGGGGTATTGAGCAGTTCTTC
TRBJ2-6,.,TRBD1,TRBV29-1,CSDRQGVELSGANVLTF,TGCAGCGACAGACAGGGAGTGGAACTCTCTGGGGCCAACGTCCTGACTTTC
TRBJ1-3,.,.,TRBV9,CASSSGDFSGNTIYF,TGTGCCAGCAGCTCCGGGGACTTCTCTGGAAACACCATATATTTT
TRBJ1-1,.,.,TRBV6-5,CASTATGNTEAFF,TGTGCCAGCACCGCGACAGGGAACACTGAAGCTTTCTTT
TRBJ2-2,.,.,TRBV6-5,CASCRARGSGELFF,TGTGCCAGCTGCAGGGCCAGGGGTAGCGGGGAGCTGTTTTTT
TRBJ2-2,.,TRBD2,TRBV7-2,CASSLWASGGTGELFF,TGTGCCAGCAGCTTATGGGCTAGCGGGGGCACCGGGGAGCTGTTTTTT
TRBJ2-7,.,TRBD1,TRBV6-5,CASSYGTGVYEQYF,TGTGCCAGCAGTTACGGGACAGGGGTGTACGAGCAGTACTTC
TRBJ1-2,.,.,TRBV6-4,CASSAGTNYGYTF,TGTGCCAGCAGTGCGGGGACAAACTATGGCTACACCTTC
TRBJ1-1,.,TRBD1,TRBV7-9,CASSARQGLDTEAFF,TGTGCCAGCAGCGCCCGACAGGGGTTGGACACTGAAGCTTTCTTT
TRBJ1-1,many,.,TRBV7-9,CASSFWDSITEAFF,TGTGCCAGCAGCTTTTGGGACTCAATAACTGAAGCTTTCTTT
TRBJ2-1,once,.,TRBV7-6,CASSLSAGTYNEQFF,TGTGCCAGCAGCCTCAGCGCGGGAACCTACAATGAGCAGTTCTTC
TRBJ1-2,few,TRBD1,TRBV2,CASRIDRAYYGYTF,TGTGCCAGCAGGATTGACAGGGCCTACTATGGCTACACCTTC
TRBJ1-2,.,.,TRBV3-1/TRBV3-2,CASSQEITGYGYTF,TGTGCCAGCAGCCAAGAAATCACCGGGTATGGCTACACCTTC